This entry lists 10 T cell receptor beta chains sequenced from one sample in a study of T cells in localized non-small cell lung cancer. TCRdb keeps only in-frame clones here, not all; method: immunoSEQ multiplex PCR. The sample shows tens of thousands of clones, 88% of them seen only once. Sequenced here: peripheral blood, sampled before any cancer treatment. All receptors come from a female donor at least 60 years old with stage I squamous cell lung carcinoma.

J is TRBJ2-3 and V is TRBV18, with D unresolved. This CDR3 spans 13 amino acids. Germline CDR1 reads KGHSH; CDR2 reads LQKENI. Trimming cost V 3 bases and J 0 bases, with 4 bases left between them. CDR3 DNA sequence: TGTGCCAGCTCACCCCTTAGCACAGATACGCAGTATTTT. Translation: CASSPLSTDTQYF.

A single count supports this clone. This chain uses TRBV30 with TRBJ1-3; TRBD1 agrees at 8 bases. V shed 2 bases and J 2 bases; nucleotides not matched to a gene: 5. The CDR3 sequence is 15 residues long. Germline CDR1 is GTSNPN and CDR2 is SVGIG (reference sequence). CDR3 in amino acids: CAWSPDRGAGNTIYF. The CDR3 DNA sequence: TGTGCCTGGAGTCCTGACAGGGGAGCTGGAAACACCATATATTTT.

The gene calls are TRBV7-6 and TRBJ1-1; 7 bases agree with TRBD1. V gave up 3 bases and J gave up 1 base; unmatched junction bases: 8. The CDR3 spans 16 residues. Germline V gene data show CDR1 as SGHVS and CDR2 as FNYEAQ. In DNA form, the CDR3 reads TGTGCCAGCAGCTTGAGACAGGGAGGAGGGAACACTGAAGCTTTCTTT. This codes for CASSLRQGGGNTEAFF.

For the CDR3, the DNA is TGCAGCGATACGGACAGGGGGCGGAACTATGGCTACACCTTC. This gives the protein CSDTDRGRNYGYTF. The chain links TRBV29-1 to TRBJ1-2, with 11 bases matching TRBD1. Trimming cost V 7 bases and J 2 bases; bases outside gene matches: 6. Germline-derived CDR1 and CDR2 are SQVTM and ANQGSEA. This CDR3 is built from 14 residues. The full variable domain, its missing parts supplied by reference TRBV29-1 and TRBJ1-2, is SAVISQKPSRDICQRGTSLTIQCQVDSQVTMMFWYRQQPGQSLTLIATANQGSEATYESGFVIDKFPISRPNLTFSTLTVSNMSPEDSSIYLCSDTDRGRNYGYTFGSGTRLTVV.

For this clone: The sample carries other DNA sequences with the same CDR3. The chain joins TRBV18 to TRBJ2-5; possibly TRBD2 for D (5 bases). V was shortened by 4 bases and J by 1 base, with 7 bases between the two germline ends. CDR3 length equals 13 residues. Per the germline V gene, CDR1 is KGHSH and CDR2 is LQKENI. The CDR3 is CASSLGLQETQYF. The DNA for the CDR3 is TGTGCCAGCTCACTCGGACTCCAAGAGACCCAGTACTTC.

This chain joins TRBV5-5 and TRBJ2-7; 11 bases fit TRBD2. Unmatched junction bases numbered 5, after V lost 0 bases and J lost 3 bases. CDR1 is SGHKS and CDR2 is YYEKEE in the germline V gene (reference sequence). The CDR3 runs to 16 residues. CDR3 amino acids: CASSLGVAGGYYEQYF. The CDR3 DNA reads TGTGCCAGCAGCTTGGGGGTAGCGGGAGGGTACTACGAGCAGTACTTC.

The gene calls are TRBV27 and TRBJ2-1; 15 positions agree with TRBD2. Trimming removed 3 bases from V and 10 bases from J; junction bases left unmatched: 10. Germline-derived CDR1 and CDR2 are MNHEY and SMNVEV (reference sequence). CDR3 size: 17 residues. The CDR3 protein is CASSFTGLAGGFNEQFF. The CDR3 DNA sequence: TGTGCCAGCAGTTTTACCGGACTAGCGGGAGGGTTTAACGAGCAGTTCTTC.

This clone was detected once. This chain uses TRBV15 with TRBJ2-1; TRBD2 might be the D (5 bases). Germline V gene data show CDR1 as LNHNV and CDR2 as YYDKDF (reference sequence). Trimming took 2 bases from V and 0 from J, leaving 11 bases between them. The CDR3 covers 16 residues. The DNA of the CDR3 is TGTGCCACCAGCAGACCTTCAGGAGGCTCCTACAATGAGCAGTTCTTC. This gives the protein CATSRPSGGSYNEQFF.

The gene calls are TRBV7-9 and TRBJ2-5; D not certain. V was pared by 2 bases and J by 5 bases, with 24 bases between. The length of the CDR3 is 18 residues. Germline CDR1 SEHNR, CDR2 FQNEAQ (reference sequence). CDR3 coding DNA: TGTGCCAGCAGCTTACGGCCCCAACTCCCCTCACTGCGGGAGACCCAGTACTTC. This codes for CASSLRPQLPSLRETQYF.

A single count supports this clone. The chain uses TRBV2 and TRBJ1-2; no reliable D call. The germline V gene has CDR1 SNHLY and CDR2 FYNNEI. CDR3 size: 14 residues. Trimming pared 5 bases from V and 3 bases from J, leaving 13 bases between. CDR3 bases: TGTGCCAGCAGTCCGGGCCGGATCTACTATGGCTACACCTTC. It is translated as CASSPGRIYYGYTF.